One sample yielded the 24 T cell receptor beta chains listed below, sequenced in a study of blood T cell repertoires in COVID-19. Sequencing used immunoSEQ multiplex PCR; TCRdb keeps in-frame clones, though not all of them. The sample shows some 270,000 clones, 89% of them seen only once. Sequencing used PBMCs or T cells enriched from blood (not recorded which). The receptors stem from a woman in her 40s who had recovered from COVID-19.

This clone was recorded once. The rearrangement links TRBV7-2 to TRBJ1-1; TRBD1 matches 9 bases. This CDR3 comprises 15 residues. The trim removed 5 bases at V and 4 bases at J, leaving 8 bases unmatched. Germline V gene lookup returns CDR1 SGHTA and CDR2 FQGNSA. DNA of the CDR3: TGTGCCAGCAGCCTGGGACAGGGAAGGTTCACTGAAGCTTTCTTT. It specifies CASSLGQGRFTEAFF.

The gene calls are TRBV7-2 and TRBJ2-7, with 9 bases identical to TRBD1. Germline V gives CDR1 SGHTA, CDR2 FQGNSA. V shed 5 bases and J 0 bases; nucleotides not matched to a gene: 14. The CDR3 is made up of 18 amino acids. The CDR3 bases are TGTGCCAGCAGCCTCATTCAATCCGGGACAGGGAGCTCCTACGAGCAGTACTTC. Protein product: CASSLIQSGTGSSYEQYF.

The rearrangement joins TRBV7-9 to TRBJ2-5, with D possibly TRBD1 on 8 matching bases. CDR1 SEHNR and CDR2 FQNEAQ come from the germline V gene (reference sequence). The CDR3 covers 14 residues. Between the trimmed V and J ends, which lost 5 bases and 5 bases, there was a span of 15 bases. CDR3 DNA: TGTGCCAGCAGCCCAAACAGGGGGGGGGAGACCCAGTACTTC. Its translation is CASSPNRGGETQYF.

The gene calls are TRBV9 and TRBJ2-2; possibly TRBD1 for D (6 bases). Trimming removed 0 bases at V and 5 bases at J, with 14 bases between. The CDR3 covers 16 residues. Germline CDR1 and CDR2: SGDLS and YYNGEE. The CDR3 here is CASSVDVVRGTGELFF. The CDR3, as DNA: TGTGCCAGCAGCGTAGATGTGGTTAGGGGGACCGGGGAGCTGTTTTTT.

J is TRBJ1-1 and V is TRBV7-8; 9 nucleotides match TRBD1. Germline loops: CDR1 SGHVS, CDR2 FQNEAQ. V dropped 5 bases and J dropped 5; count of bases not matched to a gene: 9. This CDR3 has 15 residues. CDR3 nucleotides: TGTGCCAGCAGCGGTTGGGACAGGGTTCAGACTGAAGCTTTCTTT. Translating gives CASSGWDRVQTEAFF. The whole variable domain, remainder taken from reference TRBV7-8 and TRBJ1-1, is GAGVSQSPRYKVAKRGQDVALRCDPISGHVSLFWYQQALGQGPEFLTYFQNEAQLDKSGLPSDRFFAERPEGSVSTLKIQRTQQEDSAVYLCASSGWDRVQTEAFFGQGTRLTVV.

The J gene is TRBJ2-7, the V gene TRBV11-2; a weak D match, TRBD2 (6 bases). The CDR3 loop spans 14 amino acids. V lost 3 bases, J lost 3 bases, and 12 bases lay in between. Germline CDR1 reads SGHAT; CDR2 reads FQNNGV. The CDR3 coding sequence is TGTGCCAGCAGCTTGCAGGACTACGACTACGAGCAGTACTTC. It specifies CASSLQDYDYEQYF.

V gene TRBV30 combines with J gene TRBJ2-5, with D tentatively TRBD1 (6 bases). This CDR3 is 13 amino acids long. Trimming cost V 3 bases and J 12 bases, with 20 bases left between them. Germline CDR1 and CDR2: GTSNPN and SVGIG (reference sequence). The CDR3 DNA sequence: TGTGCCTGGAGCGCCTCGGTGGGGGCAGCGAAGTACTTC. Its protein is CAWSASVGAAKYF.

V usage is TRBV5-8 and J usage is TRBJ2-1; the match to TRBD1 covers 9 bases. The trim removed 5 bases at V and 8 bases at J, leaving 8 bases unmatched. The CDR3 is 14 amino acids. The V gene's germline CDR1 is SGHTS and CDR2 YDEGEE. CDR3 DNA: TGTGCCAGCAGGGGGTGGGGACAGGGATATGAGCAGTTCTTC. Residues: CASRGWGQGYEQFF.

V usage is TRBV5-1 and J usage is TRBJ2-4; tentatively, D is TRBD1 (5 bases). The CDR3 runs 14 residues. Germline V gives CDR1 SGHRS, CDR2 YFSETQ. The V and J ends lost 0 bases and 11 bases respectively, with 15 bases between them. CDR3 loop: CASSLDAQGSVQYF. CDR3 nucleotides: TGCGCCAGCAGCTTGGATGCGCAGGGCAGTGTTCAGTACTTC.

This rearrangement joins TRBV20-1 to TRBJ2-6; tentatively, D is TRBD2 (5 bases). Germline CDR1 and CDR2: DFQATT and SNEGSKA (reference sequence). The CDR3 has 11 amino acids. Trimming stripped 6 bases from V and 9 bases from J, with 9 bases between. The CDR3 loop is CSAPRGNVLTF. The CDR3 DNA reads as TGCAGTGCCCCCCGGGGCAACGTCCTGACTTTC.

The V gene is TRBV10-3, the J gene TRBJ2-7, with a tentative D call TRBD1 (6 bases). With 1 base removed from V and 3 bases from J, the gap between germline ends came to 13 bases. Looked up from germline, CDR1 is ENHRY and CDR2 is SYGVKD. The CDR3 runs to 15 residues. The CDR3 DNA follows: TGTGCCATCAGTGAGTTTAACAGGGATGACTACGAGCAGTACTTC. Encoded protein: CAISEFNRDDYEQYF.

The chain has TRBV4-2 and TRBJ1-6; TRBD1 aligns across 7 bases. V shed 2 bases, J shed 6 bases, and the junction held 7 bases outside the gene matches. Looked up from germline, CDR1 is LGHNA and CDR2 is YNFKEQ. The CDR3 has 16 residues. CDR3 residues: CASSQRKGASNSPLHF. The CDR3 bases are TGTGCCAGCAGCCAAAGGAAGGGGGCGAGTAATTCACCCCTCCACTTT.

The CDR3 protein is CASSLAPTGRSGNTIYF. The CDR3 DNA reads as TGTGCCAGCAGCTTGGCCCCGACAGGCCGCTCTGGAAACACCATATATTTT. This chain joins TRBV5-4 and TRBJ1-3; D possibly corresponds to TRBD1 (6 bases). CDR1 SGHNT and CDR2 YYREEE come from the germline V gene (reference sequence). Trimming removed 0 bases at V and 0 bases at J, with 13 bases between. The CDR3 has 17 amino acids.

The chain is built from TRBV2 and TRBJ1-1; TRBD1 agrees at 8 bases. Germline CDR1 and CDR2: SNHLY and FYNNEI. With V trimmed by 0 bases and J by 0 bases, 9 bases remained unmatched. The CDR3 is 18 residues long. CDR3 sequence (DNA): TGTGCCAGCAGTGAAGCCGGGACAGGCGCGCCTATGAACACTGAAGCTTTCTTT. Translating gives CASSEAGTGAPMNTEAFF.

The chain combines TRBV7-9 with TRBJ2-7; the D is unclear. Trimming cost V 6 bases and J 7 bases, with 25 bases left between them. Germline assignment: CDR1 SEHNR and CDR2 FQNEAQ (reference sequence). The CDR3 loop spans 16 amino acids. The CDR3 region has the DNA TGTGCCAGCAGGGGTGACACCAATTTAATCTACGAGGAGCAGTACTTC. It yields the protein CASRGDTNLIYEEQYF.

A few counts support this clone. This sequence joins TRBV20-1 and TRBJ1-2, with D maybe TRBD1 (6 bases). The CDR3 length is 13 residues. V was pared by 3 bases and J by 8 bases, with 16 bases between. Per germline, CDR1 DFQATT and CDR2 SNEGSKA (reference sequence). Here the CDR3 DNA reads TGCAGTGCTAGTCCCCGGGACATGCAGGGCTACACCTTC. Translated: CSASPRDMQGYTF.

The J gene is TRBJ1-3, the V gene TRBV18; D is unclear. Germline V CDR1 and CDR2: KGHSH, LQKENI. V lost 3 bases and J 1 base, leaving 16 bases between the germline ends. The CDR3 is made up of 17 amino acids. Here the CDR3 DNA reads TGTGCCAGCTCACCCGGTGTGGGCAGCCTTTCTGGAAACACCATATATTTT. Translated: CASSPGVGSLSGNTIYF.

The gene calls are TRBV4-1 and TRBJ2-7, with 12 positions matching TRBD2. The CDR3 spans 17 residues. Germline V gene data show CDR1 as MGHRA and CDR2 as YSYEKL. Losses at the gene ends were 0 bases for V and 4 bases for J; bases not matched to a gene: 7. The CDR3 DNA reads TGCGCCAGCAGCCAAGATCAGGCGACTAGCGGGGGTTACGAGCAGTACTTC. As protein: CASSQDQATSGGYEQYF.

The J gene is TRBJ2-3, the V gene TRBV4-3, with 8 bases identical to TRBD2. The CDR3 runs to 16 residues. V was pared by 1 base and J by 1 base, with 4 bases of the junction left unmatched. Germline loops: CDR1 LGHNA, CDR2 YSLEER. CDR3 region: CASSQGTSRGTDTQYF. CDR3 sequence (DNA): TGCGCCAGCAGCCAAGGGACTAGCCGGGGCACAGATACGCAGTATTTT.

The chain recombines TRBV23-1 with TRBJ1-1, with D possibly being TRBD1 (5 bases). TRBV23-1 is labeled an ORF, and its function is uncertain. Trimming took off 2 bases at V and 5 bases at J, with 21 bases between the two ends. This CDR3 spans 17 amino acids. The CDR3 bases are TGCGCCAGCAGTCAAACCGGAATGAAGGGCCAGGGAACTGAAGCTTTCTTT. Encoded protein: CASSQTGMKGQGTEAFF.

The rearrangement links TRBV6-5 to TRBJ2-1, with unresolved D. The CDR3 runs to 16 residues. Germline CDR1 reads MNHEY; CDR2 reads SVGAGI. Trimming removed 0 bases from V and 2 bases from J, with 11 bases in between. CDR3 protein: CASSYSINRAYNEQFF. The CDR3 DNA follows: TGTGCCAGCAGTTACTCGATAAACCGAGCCTACAATGAGCAGTTCTTC.

The chain couples TRBV2 to TRBJ2-2; TRBD2 is a possible D gene (5 bases). Germline values: CDR1 SNHLY, CDR2 FYNNEI. Trimming removed 7 bases from V and 4 bases from J, with 10 bases in between. The CDR3 covers 13 residues. The DNA for the CDR3 is TGTGCCAGCATGCGGGTATTCACCGGGGAGCTGTTTTTT. Its translation: CASMRVFTGELFF.

The rearrangement uses TRBV19 and TRBJ2-7; possibly TRBD2 for D (6 bases). Trimming took 3 bases from V and 5 from J, leaving 8 bases between them. The CDR3 length is 12 residues. Germline-derived CDR1 and CDR2 are LNHDA and SQIVND (reference sequence). The CDR3 sequence: CASSMGGNEQYF. For the CDR3, the DNA is TGTGCCAGTAGTATGGGAGGAAACGAGCAGTACTTC.

The chain uses TRBV3-1 (or the pseudogene TRBV3-2) and TRBJ1-2, with D possibly matching TRBD1 (5 bases). From germline, CDR1 is LGHDT and CDR2 YNNKEL (reference sequence). The CDR3 extends over 14 amino acids. Trimming shortened V by 4 bases and J by 6 bases, and 15 bases separated the two germline ends. The CDR3 DNA is TGTGCCAGCAGCCCGAGGGCAGGAGGGGATGGCTACACCTTC. Translation gives CASSPRAGGDGYTF.